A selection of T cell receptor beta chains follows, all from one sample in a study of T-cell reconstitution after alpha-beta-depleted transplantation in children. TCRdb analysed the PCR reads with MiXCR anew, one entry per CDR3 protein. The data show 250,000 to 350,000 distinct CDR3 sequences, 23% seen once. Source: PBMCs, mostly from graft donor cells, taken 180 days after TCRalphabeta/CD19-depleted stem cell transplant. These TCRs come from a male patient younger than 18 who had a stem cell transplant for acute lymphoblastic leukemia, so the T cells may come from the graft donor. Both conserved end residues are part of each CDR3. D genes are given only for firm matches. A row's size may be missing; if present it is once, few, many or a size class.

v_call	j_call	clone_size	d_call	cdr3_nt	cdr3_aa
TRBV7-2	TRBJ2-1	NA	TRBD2	TGTGCCAGCAGCCTATCCGGGACTAGCATGAATGAGCAGTTCTTC	CASSLSGTSMNEQFF
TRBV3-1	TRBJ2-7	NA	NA	TGTGCCAGCAGCTCCCGGATGGTCTACGAGCAGTACTTC	CASSSRMVYEQYF
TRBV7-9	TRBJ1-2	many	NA	TGTGCCAGCAGCTTAATTAACTATGGCTACACCTTC	CASSLINYGYTF
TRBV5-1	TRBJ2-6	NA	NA	TGCACCAGCAGCTTGTATGCTGGGGCCAACGTCCTGACTTTC	CTSSLYAGANVLTF
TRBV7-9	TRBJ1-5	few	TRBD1	TGTGCCAGCAGCCGAGGGACAGGGGGTGATCAGCCCCAGCATTTT	CASSRGTGGDQPQHF
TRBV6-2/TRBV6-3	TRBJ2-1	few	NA	TGTGCCAGCAGTTACTCGAGGGCTGGCGGAAGACCCTCAAGCTCCTACAATGAGCAGTTCTTC	CASSYSRAGGRPSSSYNEQFF
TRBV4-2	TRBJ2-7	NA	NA	TGTGCCAGCAGCCTCCTGGCCCGGACCTACGAGCAGTACTTC	CASSLLARTYEQYF
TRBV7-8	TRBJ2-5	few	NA	TGTGCCAGCAGCCCCTGGACTCTAGAGACCCAGTACTTC	CASSPWTLETQYF
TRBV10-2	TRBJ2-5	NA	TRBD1	TGCGCCAGCAGAAGACAGGGGGCCCGGGAGACCCAGTACTTC	CASRRQGARETQYF
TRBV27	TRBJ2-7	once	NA	TGTGCCAGCAGTTTAGCACCGGGACCCTTCTACGAGCAGTACTTC	CASSLAPGPFYEQYF
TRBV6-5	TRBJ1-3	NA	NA	TGTGCCAGCAGTTACTCCAGGGGAAACACCATATATTTT	CASSYSRGNTIYF
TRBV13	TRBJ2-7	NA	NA	TGTGCCAGCAGCATCGGACGGAACTACGAGCAGTACTTC	CASSIGRNYEQYF
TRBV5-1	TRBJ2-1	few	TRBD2	TGCGCCAGCAGCCTCCACCTAGCGGCCTACAATGAGCAGTTCTTC	CASSLHLAAYNEQFF
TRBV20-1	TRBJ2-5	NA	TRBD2	TGCAGTGCTAGAGATATGGGACTAGCAGGCATGGCAGAGACCCAGTACTTC	CSARDMGLAGMAETQYF
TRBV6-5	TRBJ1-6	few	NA	TGTGCCAGCAGCTACACCGTGACAGAAAGCCTAAGAAATTCACCCCTCCACTTT	CASSYTVTESLRNSPLHF
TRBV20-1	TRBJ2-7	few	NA	TGCAGTGCTAGAGGGGTTCTAGTAGGCGAGCAGTACTTC	CSARGVLVGEQYF